This T cell receptor (beta chain) came from a study of chemoradiotherapy in HPV16-positive cancers. Study-level background: Candidate HPV-specific clones and shared TCR motifs came from a couple of HPV16-positive patients.

Trimming took 0 bases from V and 6 from J, leaving 6 bases between them. This CDR3 has 13 residues. From germline, CDR1 is MNHEY and CDR2 SVGAGI. A word on this clone: Antigen specificity is unknown.

General observations from the study: HPV-specific T cells were functionally defined from only a couple of HPV16-positive patients. Candidate HPV-specific clones and E7-related TCR motifs grew in tumor during treatment.

Assay: immunoSEQ multiplex PCR; the TCRdb copy retains only in-frame clones and omits some. In the table there are about 32,000 clones, about 91% of which are singletons. This chain links TRBV6-5 with TRBJ2-1; no reliable D call. The sequence came from a human donor with HPV-associated anogenital cancer. This specimen was blood, taken from a patient who underwent chemoradiotherapy. CDR3 coding DNA: TGTGCCAGCAGTTACTCGACATTCAATGAGCAGTTCTTC. Translating gives CASSYSTFNEQFF.